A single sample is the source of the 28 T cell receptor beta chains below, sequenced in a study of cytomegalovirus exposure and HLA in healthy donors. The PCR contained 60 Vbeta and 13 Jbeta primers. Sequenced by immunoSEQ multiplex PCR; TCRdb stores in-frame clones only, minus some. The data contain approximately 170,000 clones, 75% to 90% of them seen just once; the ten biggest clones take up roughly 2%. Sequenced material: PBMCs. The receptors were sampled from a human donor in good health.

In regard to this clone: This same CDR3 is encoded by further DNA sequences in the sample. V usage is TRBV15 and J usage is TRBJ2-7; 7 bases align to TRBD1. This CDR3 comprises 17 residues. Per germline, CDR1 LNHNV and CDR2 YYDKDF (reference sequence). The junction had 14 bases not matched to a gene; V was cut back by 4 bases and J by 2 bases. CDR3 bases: TGTGCCACCAGCATAAGATTTCAACAGGGGCCAACCTACGAGCAGTACTTC. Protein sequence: CATSIRFQQGPTYEQYF.

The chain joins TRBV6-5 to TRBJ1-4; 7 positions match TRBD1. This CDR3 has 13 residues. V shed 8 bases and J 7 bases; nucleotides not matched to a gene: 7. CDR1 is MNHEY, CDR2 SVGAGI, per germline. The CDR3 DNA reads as TGTGCCAGCTGCGGACAGGCAGGTGAAAAACTGTTTTTT. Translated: CASCGQAGEKLFF.

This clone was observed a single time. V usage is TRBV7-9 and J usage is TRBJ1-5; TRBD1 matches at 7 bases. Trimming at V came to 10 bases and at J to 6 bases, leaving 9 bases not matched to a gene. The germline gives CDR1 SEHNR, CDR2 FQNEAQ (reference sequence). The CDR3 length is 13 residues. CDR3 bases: TGTGCCACAGGGGGGCCGCTAGGTCAGCCCCAGCATTTT. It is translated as CATGGPLGQPQHF.

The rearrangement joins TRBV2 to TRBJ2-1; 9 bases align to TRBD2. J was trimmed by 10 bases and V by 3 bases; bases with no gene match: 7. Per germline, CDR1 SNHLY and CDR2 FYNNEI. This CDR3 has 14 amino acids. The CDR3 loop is CASSEMAGGREQFF. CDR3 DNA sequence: TGTGCCAGCAGTGAGATGGCGGGGGGGCGCGAGCAGTTCTTC.

CDR3 DNA sequence: TGTGCCAGCAGTCTTCGGTTCGATGAAAAACTGTTTTTT. Translation gives CASSLRFDEKLFF. This chain joins TRBV6-1 and TRBJ1-4; D unresolved. V was cut by 5 bases and J by 6 bases, with 10 bases left in between. The CDR3 totals 13 residues. Looked up from germline, CDR1 is MNHNS and CDR2 is SASEGT.

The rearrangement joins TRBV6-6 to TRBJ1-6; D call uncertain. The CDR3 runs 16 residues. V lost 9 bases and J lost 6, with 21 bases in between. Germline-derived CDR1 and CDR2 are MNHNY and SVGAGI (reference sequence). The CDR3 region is CASATPVAAGNSPLHF. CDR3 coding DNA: TGTGCCAGTGCTACGCCCGTGGCGGCGGGTAATTCACCCCTCCACTTT.

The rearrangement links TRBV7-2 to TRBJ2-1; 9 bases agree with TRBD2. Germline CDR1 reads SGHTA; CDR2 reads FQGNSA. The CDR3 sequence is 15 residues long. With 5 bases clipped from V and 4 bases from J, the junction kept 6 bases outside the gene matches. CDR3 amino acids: CASSLERGAYNEQFF. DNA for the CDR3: TGTGCCAGCAGCCTAGAGCGGGGGGCTTACAATGAGCAGTTCTTC. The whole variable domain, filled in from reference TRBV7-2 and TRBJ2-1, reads GAGVSQSPSNKVTEKGKDVELRCDPISGHTALYWYRQSLGQGLEFLIYFQGNSAPDKSGLPSDRFSAERTGGSVSTLTIQRTQQEDSAVYLCASSLERGAYNEQFFGPGTRLTVL.

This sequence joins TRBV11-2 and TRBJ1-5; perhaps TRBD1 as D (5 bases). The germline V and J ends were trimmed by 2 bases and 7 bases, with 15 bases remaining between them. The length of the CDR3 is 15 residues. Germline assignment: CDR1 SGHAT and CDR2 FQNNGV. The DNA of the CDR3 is TGTGCCAGCAGCTTATTTGGGGGGGAAGGACAGCCCCAGCATTTT. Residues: CASSLFGGEGQPQHF.

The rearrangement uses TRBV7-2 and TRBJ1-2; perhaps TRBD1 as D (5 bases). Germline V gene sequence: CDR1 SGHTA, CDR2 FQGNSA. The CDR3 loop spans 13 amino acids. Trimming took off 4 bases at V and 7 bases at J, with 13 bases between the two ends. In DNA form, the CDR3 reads TGTGCCAGCAGCTACGGGGGGACCCCTGGCTACACCTTC. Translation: CASSYGGTPGYTF.

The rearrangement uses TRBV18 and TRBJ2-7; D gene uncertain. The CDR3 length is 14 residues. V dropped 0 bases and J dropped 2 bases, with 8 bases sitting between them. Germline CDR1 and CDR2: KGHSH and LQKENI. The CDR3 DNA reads TGTGCCAGCTCACCACCGAGCCCCCCCTACGAGCAGTACTTC. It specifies CASSPPSPPYEQYF. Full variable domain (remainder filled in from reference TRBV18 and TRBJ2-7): NAGVMQNPRHLVRRRGQEARLRCSPMKGHSHVYWYRQLPEEGLKFMVYLQKENIIDESGMPKERFSAEFPKEGPSILRIQQVVRGDSAAYFCASSPPSPPYEQYFGPGTRLTVT.

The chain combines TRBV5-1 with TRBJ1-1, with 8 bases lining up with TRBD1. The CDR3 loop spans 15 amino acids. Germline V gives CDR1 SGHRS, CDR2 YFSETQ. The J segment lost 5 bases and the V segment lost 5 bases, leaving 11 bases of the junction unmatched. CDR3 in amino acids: CASSRADRAGTEAFF. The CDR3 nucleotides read TGCGCCAGCAGTCGAGCGGACAGGGCAGGGACTGAAGCTTTCTTT.

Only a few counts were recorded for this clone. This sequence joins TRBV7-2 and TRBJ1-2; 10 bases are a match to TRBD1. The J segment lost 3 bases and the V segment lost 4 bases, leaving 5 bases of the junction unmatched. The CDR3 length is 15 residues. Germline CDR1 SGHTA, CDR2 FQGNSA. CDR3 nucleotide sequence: TGTGCCAGCAGCTCCAGACAGGGGGCTGACTATGGCTACACCTTC. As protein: CASSSRQGADYGYTF.

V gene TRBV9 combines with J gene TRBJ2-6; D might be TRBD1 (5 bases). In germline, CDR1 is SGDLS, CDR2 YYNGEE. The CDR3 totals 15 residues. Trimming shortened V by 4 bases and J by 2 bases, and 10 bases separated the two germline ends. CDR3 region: CASSRQFTGANVLTF. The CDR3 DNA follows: TGTGCCAGCAGCAGACAGTTTACTGGGGCCAACGTCCTGACTTTC.

This chain's CDR3 is CASSSGQGAYQPQHF. In DNA form, the CDR3 reads TGTGCCAGCAGCTCGGGACAGGGGGCATATCAGCCCCAGCATTTT. The chain couples TRBV6-5 to TRBJ1-5; 12 bases fit TRBD1. Germline assignment: CDR1 MNHEY and CDR2 SVGAGI. The trim removed 6 bases at V and 5 bases at J, leaving 5 bases unmatched. The CDR3 loop spans 15 amino acids.

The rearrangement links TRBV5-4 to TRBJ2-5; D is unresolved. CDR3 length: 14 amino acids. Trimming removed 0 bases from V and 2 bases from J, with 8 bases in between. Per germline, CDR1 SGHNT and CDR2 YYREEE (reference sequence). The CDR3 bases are TGTGCCAGCAGCTTGGCCGACTCGCAAGAGACCCAGTACTTC. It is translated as CASSLADSQETQYF.

DNA of the CDR3: TGTGCCAGCAGCGTCCAGGGGACGCTTTATGAAAAACTGTTTTTT. It specifies CASSVQGTLYEKLFF. This rearrangement joins TRBV9 to TRBJ1-4; D is possibly TRBD1 (6 bases). Germline CDR1 is SGDLS and CDR2 is YYNGEE. This CDR3 spans 15 amino acids. The V end lost 2 bases, the J end lost 6 bases, and 14 bases lay between the germline ends.

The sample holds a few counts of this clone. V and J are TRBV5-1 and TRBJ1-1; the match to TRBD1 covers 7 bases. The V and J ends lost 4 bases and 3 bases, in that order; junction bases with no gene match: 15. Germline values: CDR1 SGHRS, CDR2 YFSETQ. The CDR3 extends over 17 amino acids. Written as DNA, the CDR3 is TGCGCCAGCAGCGATCGACAGGGTTCGTCATGGGACACTGAAGCTTTCTTT. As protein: CASSDRQGSSWDTEAFF.

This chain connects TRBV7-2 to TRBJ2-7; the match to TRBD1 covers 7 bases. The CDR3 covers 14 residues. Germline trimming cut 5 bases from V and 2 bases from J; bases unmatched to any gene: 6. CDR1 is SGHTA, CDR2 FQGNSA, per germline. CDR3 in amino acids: CASSRIQGTYEQYF. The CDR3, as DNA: TGTGCCAGCAGCCGGATACAGGGGACCTACGAGCAGTACTTC.

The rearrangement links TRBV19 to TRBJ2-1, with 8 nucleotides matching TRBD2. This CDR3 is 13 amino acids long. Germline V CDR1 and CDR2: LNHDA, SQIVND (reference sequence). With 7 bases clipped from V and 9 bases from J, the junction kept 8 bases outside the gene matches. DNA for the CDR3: TGTGCCAGTAAACGGGGGGGCCTTAGTGAGCAGTTCTTC. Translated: CASKRGGLSEQFF.

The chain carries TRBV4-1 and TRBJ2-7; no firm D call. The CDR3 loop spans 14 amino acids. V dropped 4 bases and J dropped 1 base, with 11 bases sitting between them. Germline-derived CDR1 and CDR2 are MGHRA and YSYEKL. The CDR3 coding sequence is TGCGCCAGCAGCCCTGGATCAGGTTCCTACGAGCAGTACTTC. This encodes CASSPGSGSYEQYF.

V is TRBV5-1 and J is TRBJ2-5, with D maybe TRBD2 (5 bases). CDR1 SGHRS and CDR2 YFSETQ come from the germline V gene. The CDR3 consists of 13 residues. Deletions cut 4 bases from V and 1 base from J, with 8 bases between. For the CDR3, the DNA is TGCGCCAGCAGCGCGGGCGTCCAAGAGACCCAGTACTTC. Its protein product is CASSAGVQETQYF.

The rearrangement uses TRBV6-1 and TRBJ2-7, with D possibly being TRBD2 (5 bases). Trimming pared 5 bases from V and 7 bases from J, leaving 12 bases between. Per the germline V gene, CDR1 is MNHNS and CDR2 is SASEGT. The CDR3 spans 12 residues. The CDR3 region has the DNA TGTGCCAGCAGTTCCCCGGGGTGGGAGCAGTACTTC. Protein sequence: CASSSPGWEQYF.

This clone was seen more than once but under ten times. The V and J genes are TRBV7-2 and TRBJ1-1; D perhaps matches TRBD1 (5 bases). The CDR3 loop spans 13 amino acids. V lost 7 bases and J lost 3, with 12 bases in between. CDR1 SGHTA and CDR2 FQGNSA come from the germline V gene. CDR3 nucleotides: TGTGCCAGCAACTGGGGGGGGGACACTGAAGCTTTCTTT. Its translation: CASNWGGDTEAFF.

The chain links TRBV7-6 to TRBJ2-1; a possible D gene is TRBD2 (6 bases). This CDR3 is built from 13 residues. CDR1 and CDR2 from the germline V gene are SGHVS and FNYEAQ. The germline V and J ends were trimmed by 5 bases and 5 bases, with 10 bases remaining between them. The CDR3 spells CASSQGRNNEQFF. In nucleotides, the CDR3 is TGTGCCAGCAGCCAAGGGAGGAACAATGAGCAGTTCTTC.

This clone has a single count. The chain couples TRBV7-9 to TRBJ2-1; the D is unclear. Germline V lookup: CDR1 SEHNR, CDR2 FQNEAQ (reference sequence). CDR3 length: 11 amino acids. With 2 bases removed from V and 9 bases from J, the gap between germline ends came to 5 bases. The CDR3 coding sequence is TGTGCCAGCAGCTTAACACCTGAGCAGTTCTTC. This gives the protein CASSLTPEQFF.

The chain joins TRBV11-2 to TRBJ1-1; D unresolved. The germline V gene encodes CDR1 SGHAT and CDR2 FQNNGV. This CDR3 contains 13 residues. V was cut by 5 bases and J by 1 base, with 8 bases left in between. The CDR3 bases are TGTGCCAGCAGCCCGGACTGGAACACTGAAGCTTTCTTT. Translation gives CASSPDWNTEAFF.

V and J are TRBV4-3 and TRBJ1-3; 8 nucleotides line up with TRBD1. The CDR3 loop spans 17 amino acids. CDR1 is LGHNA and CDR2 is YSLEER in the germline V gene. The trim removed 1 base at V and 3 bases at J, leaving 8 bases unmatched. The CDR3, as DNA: TGCGCCAGCAGCCAAGTTACGCAGGGGGCGTTTGGAAACACCATATATTTT. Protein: CASSQVTQGAFGNTIYF.

CDR3 in DNA: TGTGCCAGCAGGTCCGGGACAGATGAAGCTTTCTTT. This gives the protein CASRSGTDEAFF. V and J are TRBV6-5 and TRBJ1-1, with 7 positions matching TRBD1. With 6 bases clipped from V and 7 bases from J, the junction kept 5 bases outside the gene matches. The CDR3 spans 12 residues. Looked up from germline, CDR1 is MNHEY and CDR2 is SVGAGI.